This TCR beta chain emerged from a study of cytomegalovirus exposure and HLA in healthy donors (TCRdb year 2017). As for the study more broadly: According to an earlier analysis of around 600 of the donors, some 180 million T cells yielded 95 million to 140 million unique TCR beta sequences and approximately 280 Gb of sequence data. An early release that covered about 640 HLA-typed donors contained about 300 gigabases of sequencing data and about 93 million unique TCR sequences. Among the roughly 400 genotyped donors, about 83% belonged to the genetic ancestry cluster associated with self-reported Caucasian donors. The aim of the study was to test whether cataloging public T cell receptors could identify signatures of past pathogen exposure. The study used immunosequencing to profile the T cell repertoires of approximately 650 subjects and linked those repertoires to cytomegalovirus serostatus. A separate validation cohort of 90 to 150 different subjects was used in addition to the approximately 640-subject first cohort. The study combined high-throughput TCR immunosequencing, statistical association of individual TCRs with disease status, and machine learning to predict cytomegalovirus infection status. A later analysis re-examined previously published TCR beta repertoires from just over 650 donors and added high-resolution HLA genotyping to investigate patterns of TCR occurrence. In the later analysis, no new phenotypic data were used to find candidate immune exposures; instead, reliance was placed on TCR beta sequences and their occurrence across donors. An earlier analysis of 587 of the donors used high-throughput TCR beta sequencing to judge whether each TCR beta V gene segment behaved as functional or pseudogenic. Donor age, sex, ethnicity and CMV serostatus were collected together with the repertoire data. In a later genetic analysis, genome-wide SNP genotypes for about 55% of the roughly 700 donors were used, and that subset was treated as a discovery cohort. All discovery cohort repertoires had been generated on a single sequencing platform. Class I and class II HLA loci were covered by the typing at four-digit resolution. Typing coverage differed by locus: A, B, C, DRB1 and DQB1 were typed in about 629-630 donors, DQA1 in 522, DPA1 in 600 to 610, and DPB1 in just under 490. Because of strong linkage in the cohort, four to six DR-DQ haplotypes were treated as single units for association and clustering. On average, over 200,000 unique TCR beta nucleotide sequences were sequenced per donor among some 430 genotyped donors of the cohort, with 15% to 20% of those sequences being non-productive. Beyond this particular receptor, the publication reports: Because counts were too low, about 18 rarely observed V segments, including chromosome 9 orphons, were excluded from the earlier analysis of about 500 of the donors. Only TCR beta chains were sequenced in this cohort, and the absence of alpha or paired-chain data limited detectable features. According to the authors, the approach could potentially be generalized to other disease states and immunological phenotypes. Presence/absence analyses assumed roughly uniform sequencing depth across donors, an assumption that may not hold. In a later analysis, HLA-associated TCR beta chains were found to be more clonally expanded and to have lower generation probabilities than equally common non-associated chains. Most TCR sequences were seen in very few donors, while some public TCRs were found in many individuals. A later genetic analysis reported fewer N-insertions in productive TCRs among donors in an Asian-associated ancestry cluster than the roughly 620-donor mean. The study gave a list of 150 to 200 TCR beta chains associated with cytomegalovirus. The sequencing pipeline was judged likely to have produced a cluster of highly shared sequence variants as a technical artifact. According to a later analysis, TCR association rates differed among HLA loci, with DRB1 alleles showing the most associated TCRs and HLA-C alleles showing the fewest. In vitro tests confirmed that a few of the cytomegalovirus-associated TCR beta chains recognize cytomegalovirus antigens. A later analysis found that most CMV-associated TCR beta chains appeared HLA-restricted, with HLA associations seemingly driven largely by CMV exposure. Correlated functional status among segregating V segments might be attributable to linkage disequilibrium, but an unknown experimental factor could not be ruled out. In both the original and validation cohorts, the classifier was reported to diagnose cytomegalovirus status with high specificity and sensitivity. In a later analysis, several top co-occurrence clusters were reported to appear linked to parvovirus B19, influenza, CMV and Epstein-Barr virus. Because HLA typing was missing for some donors at each locus, association tests included only the typed subset. An earlier analysis of some 560 of the donors showed that most TCR beta V segments appeared in productive rearrangements either about 87% or about 30% of the time, which broadly matched IMGT annotations. Immune exposure information for the cohort was limited to CMV serostatus. A further reported finding was that TCR beta sequences accurately predicted the HLA-A and HLA-B alleles for most subjects in the first cohort. V-gene and J-gene trimming of TCR beta chains was associated with a missense DCLRE1C variant in a later genetic analysis, and the association was replicated in an independent cohort. Specific HLA alleles were associated with 15,000 to 20,000 TCR beta sequences at a false discovery rate of 0.05 in a later analysis. Some IMGT-functional V segments, including TRBV6-2 and TRBV6-3, could not be distinguished by the 87-base-pair reads and were therefore excluded. When HLA alleles, especially DR and DQ, strongly co-occurred, TCR associations were difficult to assign to individual alleles.

This clone was seen once. The antigen it recognizes is unknown. The input lacks base qualities; no much larger clone sits a single base away. The germline V gene specifies MNHNS as CDR1 and SASEGT as CDR2. The V end loses 4 bases and the J end loses 11 bases, and a stretch of 18 bases separates them. From cysteine to phenylalanine, the CDR3 is 14 amino acids long. Kept here is only the CDR3 DNA, which spans 42 bases and is read in frame from base 1. The cohort comprised some 730 healthy bone marrow donors. At the time of sampling, every cohort member was nominally healthy, though immune exposures that went unrecorded were likely present. The donor was CMV seronegative and belonged to the group of more than 300 seronegative cohort members. Every donor gave a peripheral blood sample, and the peripheral blood mononuclear cells from that sample were used for TCR beta sequencing. Genomic DNA extraction from the blood cell samples was performed with the Qiagen DNeasy Blood Extraction Kit.

Libraries were prepared through the immunoSEQ multiplex PCR assay. For the multiplex PCR, a mixture combining 60 forward primers for TCR Vbeta segments and 13 reverse primers for TCR Jbeta segments was used. Amplification of the CDR3 region of rearranged TCR beta genes was performed with a multiplex PCR assay on genomic DNA. On the Illumina HiSeq System, the amplified TCR beta libraries were sequenced as 87-base-pair reads. Per the authors' processing: Across the 500 to 850 repertoires, a later analysis counted 60 million to 90 million unique TCR beta chains, some 11 million of which were shared by at least two donors. To remove PCR and sequencing errors, raw reads were error-corrected and collapsed into unique sequences using a nearest-neighbor algorithm that merged closely related sequences. Alignment of CDR3 sequences to IMGT reference sequences was used to assign V, D and J gene segments. For a sequence to be retained, a match of at least six nucleotides was required to both a V gene segment and a J gene segment. A rearrangement was called productive if the CDR3 had no stop codons and remained in frame with V and J, and every other rearrangement was called non-productive. Following IMGT convention, CDR3 was defined as the stretch from the second conserved V-encoded cysteine to the conserved J-encoded phenylalanine. Sequences without an unambiguous match to a single V gene segment were excluded from the earlier analysis of about 630 of the donors. In an earlier analysis of 450 to 700 of the donors, V segments were called functional above 56.7% productive rearrangements and were called segregating when the between-donor standard deviation exceeded 5%. A statistical classification framework was built to diagnose cytomegalovirus status from the catalog of TCR beta chain sequences. In a later analysis, TCR nucleotide sequences were compared against IMGT/GENE-DB human TR gene sequences so that V and J genes could be assigned. The TCRdist pipeline was used in a later analysis to assign CDR3 sequences and most-parsimonious VDJ recombination scenarios. In a later analysis, every TCR beta chain was defined by the combination of its CDR3 amino acid sequence and its V-gene family, and reads without a unique V-gene family were dropped. To address suspected cross-contamination and a sequencing artifact, a later analysis removed a few hundred highly shared, low-generation-probability nucleotide sequences. In a later analysis, a clonal expansion index for each public chain was calculated from normalized within-repertoire ranks of inferred template counts. In a later analysis, generation probabilities were computed using a VDJ recombination model fitted to out-of-frame rearrangements, and the results were checked against IGoR. Hypergeometric tests were used in a later analysis to score TCR-TCR, TCR-HLA and TCR-CMV co-occurrence, with a repertoire-size bias correction applied to the TCR pairs. To estimate false discovery rates, a later analysis permuted the HLA or CMV assignments 20 times. In a later analysis, co-occurring TCRs were grouped with DBSCAN, and TCRdist sequence similarity was added when clustering was performed within HLA-allele-positive subsets. Repertoires with fewer than 30,000 or more than 120,000 public chains were left out of co-occurrence clustering, as were about five repertoires with anomalous nucleotide sharing. TCRdb stores this immuneACCESS table with in-frame sequences only. Part of the clones is absent; in the studies checked, under half of the shortfall reflects unresolved V genes, and no reason is known for the rest. That table furnishes V, J and clone size, whereas the DNA furnished D and trimming. The sample records some 90,000 clones, about three quarters of which are singletons. Under 10% of the sample is in the top ten clones.

This chain is built from TRBV6-1 and TRBJ1-5; no D gene can be assigned with confidence. The sequencing sample was made of PBMCs. The receptor was derived from a man aged 60-69 years in good health and CMV-seronegative. The CDR3 region reads CASSAQGSAEAQHF. The DNA sequence is given as TGTGCCAGCAGTGCACAAGGGTCGGCGGAGGCCCAGCATTTT.